One and the same sample provided the 6 T cell receptor beta chains below, sequenced in a study of monozygotic twins with inflammatory bowel disease. TCRdb reanalyzed the 5' RACE reads, giving one entry per CDR3 protein sequence and no DNA. In total, the table holds approximately 420,000 distinct CDR3 sequences. Sequenced material: blood. The receptors come from a human donor with ulcerative colitis or Crohn's disease, or a healthy co-twin of an affected twin (not recorded which).

The rearrangement links TRBV7-9 to TRBJ2-5; absent DNA, TCRdb's TRBD2 call cannot be checked. CDR1 and CDR2 from the germline V gene are SEHNR and FQNEAQ (reference sequence). The CDR3 is 14 amino acids. CDR3 loop: CASSLEGQQETQYF.

This chain uses TRBV10-3 with TRBJ2-1; TCRdb calls TRBD1, which cannot be checked without DNA. The CDR3 is 15 residues long. Germline-derived CDR1 and CDR2 are ENHRY and SYGVKD. CDR3 region: CAIASPGQYRNEQFF.

This chain joins TRBV20-1 and TRBJ1-5; the TRBD1 assignment by TCRdb is unverifiable without DNA. The germline CDR1 and CDR2 sequences are DFQATT and SNEGSKA (reference sequence). The CDR3 spans 14 residues. This CDR3 is CSARAGATSQPQHF.

The V call is TRBV27, the J call TRBJ1-1. The CDR3 spans 14 residues. Germline-derived CDR1 and CDR2 are MNHEY and SMNVEV (reference sequence). The CDR3 sequence: CASSLLGGNPEAFF.

The chain links TRBV7-9 to TRBJ1-1. The CDR3 runs 16 residues. The germline V gene has CDR1 SEHNR and CDR2 FQNEAQ (reference sequence). The CDR3 reads CASTNGGGGGNTEAFF. Filled out from reference TRBV7-9 and TRBJ1-1, the complete variable domain reads DTGVSQNPRHKITKRGQNVTFRCDPISEHNRLYWYRQTLGQGPEFLTYFQNEAQLEKSRLLSDRFSAERPKGSFSTLEIQRTEQGDSAMYLCASTNGGGGGNTEAFFGQGTRLTVV.

V gene TRBV4-3 combines with J gene TRBJ1-1. Germline V gene sequence: CDR1 LGHNA, CDR2 YSLEER. The length of the CDR3 is 15 residues. The CDR3 sequence: CASSQDNGVGTEAFF.